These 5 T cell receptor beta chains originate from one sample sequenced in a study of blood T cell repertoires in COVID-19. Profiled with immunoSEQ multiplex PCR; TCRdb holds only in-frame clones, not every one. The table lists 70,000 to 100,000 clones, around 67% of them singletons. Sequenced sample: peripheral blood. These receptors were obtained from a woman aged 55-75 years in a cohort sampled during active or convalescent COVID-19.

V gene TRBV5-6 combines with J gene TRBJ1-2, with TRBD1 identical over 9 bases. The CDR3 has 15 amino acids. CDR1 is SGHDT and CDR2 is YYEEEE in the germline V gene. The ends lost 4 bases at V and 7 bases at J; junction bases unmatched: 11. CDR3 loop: CASSVTGGRGGGYTF. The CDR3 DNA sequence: TGTGCCAGCAGCGTTACAGGGGGCCGAGGGGGTGGCTACACCTTC.

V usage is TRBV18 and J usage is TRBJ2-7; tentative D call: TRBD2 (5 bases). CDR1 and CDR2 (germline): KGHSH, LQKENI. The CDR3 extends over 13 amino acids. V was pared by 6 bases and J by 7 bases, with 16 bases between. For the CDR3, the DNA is TGTGCCAGCTCCCCGGACTTCCTCGTGGAGCAGTACTTC. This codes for CASSPDFLVEQYF.

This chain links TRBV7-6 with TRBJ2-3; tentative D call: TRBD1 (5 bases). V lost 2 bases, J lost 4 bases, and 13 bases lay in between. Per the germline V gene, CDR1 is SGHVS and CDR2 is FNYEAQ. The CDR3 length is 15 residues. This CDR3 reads CASSLRTRPADTQYF. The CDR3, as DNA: TGTGCCAGCAGCTTACGGACAAGGCCTGCAGATACGCAGTATTTT.

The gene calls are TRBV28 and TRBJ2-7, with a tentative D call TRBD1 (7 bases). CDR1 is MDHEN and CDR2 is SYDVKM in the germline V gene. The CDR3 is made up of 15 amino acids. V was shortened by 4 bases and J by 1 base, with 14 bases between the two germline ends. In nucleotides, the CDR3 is TGTGCCAGCAGTTCTCCGCGGGACAGTTCCTACGAGCAGTACTTC. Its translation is CASSSPRDSSYEQYF.

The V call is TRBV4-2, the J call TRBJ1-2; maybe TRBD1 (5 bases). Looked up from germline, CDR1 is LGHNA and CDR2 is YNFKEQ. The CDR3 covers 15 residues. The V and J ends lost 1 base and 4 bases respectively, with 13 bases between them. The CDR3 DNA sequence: TGTGCCAGCAGCCAAGTCTTAGGCAGGGCCTATGGCTACACCTTC. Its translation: CASSQVLGRAYGYTF.